These 21 T cell receptor beta chains were sequenced from one sample in a study of T cells in Graves' hyperthyroidism and ophthalmopathy. Using RNA transcripts as the source, TCR beta CDR3 regions were amplified. An initial round of RT-PCR targeting the TCR CDR3 relied on the HTBI primer set. TCRdb itself ran the multiplex PCR reads through MiXCR, one entry per CDR3 protein. The data contain hundreds of thousands of distinct CDR3 sequences, about 38% of them singletons. Input material: blood. These receptor sequences come from a man aged 18 to 29 with Graves' hyperthyroidism.

This chain links TRBV2 with TRBJ2-2; D is unclear. The CDR3 consists of 14 residues. V lost 3 bases, J lost 3 bases, and 8 bases lay in between. Per germline, CDR1 SNHLY and CDR2 FYNNEI. CDR3 nucleotides: TGTGCCAGCAGTGACATTGGGGACACCGGGGAGCTGTTTTTT. Its protein product is CASSDIGDTGELFF.

Concerning this clonotype itself: A much larger clone is a single base away; this may be a read error. This chain joins TRBV7-9 and TRBJ1-6; D gene unclear. The CDR3 runs 13 residues. Per germline, CDR1 SEHNR and CDR2 FQNEAQ (reference sequence). Trimming removed 3 bases from V and 11 bases from J, with 11 bases in between. The CDR3 DNA reads TGTGCCAGCAGCTTGGAGCGCGATCCACCCCTCCACTTT. The encoded protein is CASSLERDPPLHF.

The chain links TRBV11-2 to TRBJ2-5; 8 bases fit TRBD2. V lost 2 bases to trimming and J lost 3 bases; unmatched junction nucleotides: 5. Germline values: CDR1 SGHAT, CDR2 FQNNGV. The CDR3 totals 15 residues. The CDR3 spells CASSLQSGGEETQYF. The CDR3 DNA reads as TGTGCCAGCAGCTTACAAAGCGGGGGTGAAGAGACCCAGTACTTC. The full variable domain, rest sourced from reference TRBV11-2 and TRBJ2-5, is EAGVAQSPRYKIIEKRQSVAFWCNPISGHATLYWYQQILGQGPKLLIQFQNNGVVDDSQLPKDRFSAERLKGVDSTLKIQPAKLEDSAVYLCASSLQSGGEETQYFGPGTRLLVL.

The rearrangement joins TRBV4-1 to TRBJ1-1; the D is unclear. There are 14 residues in the CDR3. CDR1 is MGHRA and CDR2 is YSYEKL in the germline V gene. Trimming left V 6 bases short and J 8 bases short, with 19 bases between. The CDR3 sequence is CASSRGWHQGEAFF. CDR3 sequence (DNA): TGCGCCAGCAGTCGCGGGTGGCACCAAGGGGAAGCTTTCTTT.

This clonotype came up a few times. The rearrangement uses TRBV15 and TRBJ2-7, with 8 nucleotides matching TRBD2. Looked up from germline, CDR1 is LNHNV and CDR2 is YYDKDF (reference sequence). The CDR3 runs to 13 residues. The V segment lost 6 bases and the J segment 0 bases; nucleotides outside the gene matches: 1. This CDR3 reads CATRGTSSYEQYF. The CDR3 DNA reads TGTGCCACCAGGGGGACTAGCTCCTACGAGCAGTACTTC.

In its sample, this clonotype was seen a few times. The chain employs TRBV7-9 and TRBJ1-1; D remains ambiguous. Germline V gene lookup returns CDR1 SEHNR and CDR2 FQNEAQ (reference sequence). This CDR3 region has 15 residues. The V end lost 5 bases, the J end lost 1 base, and 14 bases lay between the germline ends. This CDR3 reads CASSVDGVKNTEAFF. In DNA, the CDR3 is TGTGCCAGCAGCGTCGACGGAGTCAAGAACACTGAAGCTTTCTTT.

The genes are TRBV11-2 and TRBJ1-6; TRBD1 might be the D (6 bases). V lost 0 bases and J 6 bases, leaving 9 bases between the germline ends. CDR1 and CDR2 (germline): SGHAT, FQNNGV. This CDR3 has 15 amino acids. As DNA, the CDR3 is TGTGCCAGCAGCTTAGATGGGGGCGTTAATTCACCCCTCCACTTT. Protein product: CASSLDGGVNSPLHF.

The chain carries TRBV10-3 and TRBJ1-1; 7 bases are a match to TRBD1. J gave up 1 base and V 11 bases, and 7 bases lay outside the gene matches. The CDR3 is 13 residues long. Germline CDR1 and CDR2: ENHRY and SYGVKD. CDR3: CAGVDRSNTEAFF. The DNA of the CDR3 is TGTGCCGGCGTGGACAGGTCGAACACTGAAGCTTTCTTT.

This clonotype was recorded only once. The V gene is TRBV25-1, the J gene TRBJ1-6; 7 nucleotides agree with TRBD1. Germline lookup yields CDR1 MGHDK and CDR2 SYGVNS. V dropped 4 bases and J dropped 7; count of bases not matched to a gene: 13. The CDR3 loop spans 17 amino acids. The CDR3 coding sequence is TGTGCCAGCAGTGCTAGTAACTTGGGACAGCTGAATTCACCCCTCCACTTT. As protein: CASSASNLGQLNSPLHF.

The rearrangement joins TRBV9 to TRBJ1-5; D uncertain. Between the trimmed V and J ends, which lost 4 bases and 6 bases, there was a span of 17 bases. The CDR3 has 15 amino acids. Germline lookup yields CDR1 SGDLS and CDR2 YYNGEE. In nucleotides, the CDR3 is TGTGCCAGCAGCCCCACGCGGGAGAGGGCTCAGCCCCAGCATTTT. This gives the protein CASSPTRERAQPQHF.

The rearrangement joins TRBV7-3 to TRBJ1-2; D is perhaps TRBD1 (5 bases). The CDR3 has 16 amino acids. V was trimmed by 2 bases and J by 4 bases, leaving 17 bases between them. Germline assignment: CDR1 SGHTA and CDR2 FQGTGA. DNA for the CDR3: TGTGCCAGCAGCTTAGGGACGGGACGGGGAAGCTATGGCTACACCTTC. It encodes CASSLGTGRGSYGYTF.

This clonotype was seen at least ten times. The chain couples TRBV6-5 to TRBJ1-2; 7 bases map to TRBD1. The CDR3 has 13 residues. The V gene's germline CDR1 is MNHEY and CDR2 SVGAGI. V lost 2 bases to trimming and J lost 6 bases; unmatched junction nucleotides: 3. The CDR3 sequence: CASSYVTGDGYTF. The DNA of the CDR3 is TGTGCCAGCAGTTACGTAACAGGGGATGGCTACACCTTC.

As concerns this clonotype: An end of the junction does not agree with germline; a read error may underlie this. This sequence joins TRBV5-1 and TRBJ2-2; D is possibly TRBD2 (6 bases). CDR3 length: 11 amino acids. From germline, CDR1 is SGHRS and CDR2 YFSETQ. The CDR3 loop reads CASGFVGELFF. The CDR3 coding sequence is TGTGCCAGCGGGTTCGTGGGGGAGCTGTTTTTT.

A remark on this clonotype: A much larger clone differs by one base, so this may be a read error. The chain recombines TRBV9 with TRBJ1-3, with 7 bases fitting TRBD1. Germline lookup yields CDR1 SGDLS and CDR2 YYNGEE. There are 15 residues in the CDR3. The CDR3: CASSVDGGQVNTTYF. The CDR3 region has the DNA TGTGCCAGCAGCGTAGACGGAGGACAGGTTAACACCACATATTTT.

This clonotype was found a few times. The CDR3 DNA sequence: TGTGCCAGCAGCCAACAGGGGGCAGCACCGGCGCCCCAGCATTTT. It specifies CASSQQGAAPAPQHF. The rearrangement joins TRBV2 to TRBJ1-5; 9 bases map to TRBD1. The trim removed 6 bases at V and 9 bases at J, leaving 12 bases unmatched. Germline V gene data show CDR1 as SNHLY and CDR2 as FYNNEI. The CDR3 has 15 amino acids.

With respect to this clonotype: A much larger clone differs from this one at a single base, so this may be a read error. J is TRBJ1-6 and V is TRBV25-1; no reliable D call. CDR3 length: 12 residues. Germline V CDR1 and CDR2: MGHDK, SYGVNS. Trimming cost V 6 bases and J 18 bases, with 18 bases left between them. CDR3 amino acids: CASRSDIPAPHF. CDR3 DNA sequence: TGTGCCAGCAGATCAGACATCCCGGCCCCCCACTTT.

The chain uses TRBV29-1 and TRBJ2-7; weak D call: TRBD2 (7 bases). The CDR3 contains 12 residues. The ends were cut back, 4 bases at V and 6 bases at J, with 13 bases in the middle. Germline V lookup: CDR1 SQVTM, CDR2 ANQGSEA. DNA of the CDR3: TGCAGCGTTGGGAGGGGGGGTTCCGAGCAGTACTTC. Translating it yields CSVGRGGSEQYF.

The gene calls are TRBV12-3 or TRBV12-4 and TRBJ2-1, with D perhaps assigned TRBD1 or TRBD2 (6 bases each). The CDR3 covers 14 residues. V lost 7 bases and J 7 bases, leaving 17 bases between the germline ends. CDR3 residues: CASMIEGGKNEQFF. The CDR3 nucleotides are TGTGCCAGCATGATTGAGGGGGGCAAGAATGAGCAGTTCTTC.

The chain links TRBV5-1 to TRBJ1-1; perhaps TRBD1 as D (5 bases). CDR3 length: 14 residues. Deletions cut 7 bases from V and 4 bases from J, with 17 bases between. Germline CDR1 SGHRS, CDR2 YFSETQ. The CDR3 loop reads CASFEGAGGTEAFF. The CDR3 DNA is TGCGCCAGCTTCGAAGGGGCGGGAGGCACTGAAGCTTTCTTT.

This clonotype was counted at least ten times. The chain has TRBV29-1 and TRBJ1-1; no firm D call. The CDR3 is 13 residues long. Trimming removed 4 bases at V and 0 bases at J, with 9 bases between. Germline V gives CDR1 SQVTM, CDR2 ANQGSEA. The CDR3 sequence: CSVGHSLNTEAFF. In nucleotides, the CDR3 is TGCAGCGTTGGCCACAGTCTGAACACTGAAGCTTTCTTT.

As regards this clonotype: As the CDR3 is not closed by the conserved phenylalanine or tryptophan, this likely results from a read error. Written as DNA, the CDR3 is TGTGCCAGCAGCCAAAGGTGGAAGGGCGTCGGAGAGACCCAGTACCTC. Translated, it gives CASSQRWKGVGETQYL. The V call is TRBV6-5, the J call TRBJ2-5; D gene ambiguous. V lost 6 bases to trimming and J lost 4 bases, with 21 bases between them. The CDR3 extends over 16 amino acids. CDR1 MNHEY and CDR2 SVGAGI come from the germline V gene.